Presented here are 31 T cell receptor beta chains from one specimen sequenced in a study of T cells in Graves' hyperthyroidism and ophthalmopathy. The CDR3 regions of TCR beta were amplified from RNA transcripts. The HTBI primer set served for first-round RT-PCR of the TCR CDR3. TCRdb fed the multiplex PCR reads into MiXCR, producing one record per CDR3 protein. The data contain about 570,000 distinct CDR3 sequences, around 13% of them seen just once; the ten biggest clones take up approximately 15%. Sequenced material: blood. The source of these receptors is a woman aged 40-49 years with Graves' hyperthyroidism.

This clonotype was seen many times. V is TRBV5-1 and J is TRBJ1-1; 7 bases match TRBD1. From germline, CDR1 is SGHRS and CDR2 YFSETQ. The CDR3 covers 16 residues. The J segment lost 1 base and the V segment lost 0 bases, leaving 6 bases of the junction unmatched. CDR3 sequence (DNA): TGCGCCAGCAGCTTGGCGCAGGGGGTGGCGAACACTGAAGCTTTCTTT. It codes for CASSLAQGVANTEAFF.

This clonotype was observed a few times. The gene calls are TRBV20-1 and TRBJ2-7, with D possibly TRBD2 on 6 matching bases. This CDR3 comprises 16 residues. Germline V lookup: CDR1 DFQATT, CDR2 SNEGSKA (reference sequence). V was cut by 2 bases and J by 4 bases, with 21 bases left in between. CDR3 in DNA: TGCAGTGCTAGACCAAACGGGCGGGGCCAAGCTTACGAGCAGTACTTC. It specifies CSARPNGRGQAYEQYF.

The chain employs TRBV20-1 and TRBJ2-3, with TRBD2 matching over 11 bases. The V gene end was trimmed by 4 bases and the J gene end by 2 bases; junction bases not matched to a gene: 8. Germline loops: CDR1 DFQATT, CDR2 SNEGSKA (reference sequence). CDR3 length equals 16 residues. CDR3 in DNA: TGCAGTGCTAAAGACGGGACTAGCGGCGACACAGATACGCAGTATTTT. Protein: CSAKDGTSGDTDTQYF.

In its sample, this clonotype was seen many times. J is TRBJ2-2 and V is TRBV3-1; D is ambiguous. V was cut by 4 bases and J by 3 bases, with 6 bases left in between. Germline V gene data show CDR1 as LGHDT and CDR2 as YNNKEL (reference sequence). The CDR3 runs to 13 residues. DNA for the CDR3: TGTGCCAGCAGCCCCTCCCACACCGGGGAGCTGTTTTTT. Translated: CASSPSHTGELFF.

CDR3 nucleotide sequence: TGTGCCAGCAGCGGCCGACTAGCGGGAGTAGCAGATACGCAGTATTTT. It encodes CASSGRLAGVADTQYF. The chain employs TRBV9 and TRBJ2-3, with 12 bases identical to TRBD2. This CDR3 is 16 amino acids long. The V segment lost 3 bases and the J segment 4 bases; nucleotides outside the gene matches: 6. Germline V lookup: CDR1 SGDLS, CDR2 YYNGEE.

This clonotype was observed many times. The chain joins TRBV20-1 to TRBJ2-3; 8 bases align to TRBD1. In germline, CDR1 is DFQATT, CDR2 SNEGSKA (reference sequence). The CDR3 loop spans 15 amino acids. The junction had 6 bases not matched to a gene; V was cut back by 3 bases and J by 1 base. The CDR3 spells CSARAGTGGTDTQYF. The CDR3 DNA reads TGCAGTGCTAGGGCCGGGACAGGTGGCACAGATACGCAGTATTTT.

This clonotype was seen repeatedly, ten times or more. V is TRBV7-9 and J is TRBJ2-7; D not resolved. The germline V gene has CDR1 SEHNR and CDR2 FQNEAQ (reference sequence). The CDR3 totals 12 residues. The V gene lost 4 bases and the J gene lost 5 bases, with 9 bases spanning the gap. In nucleotides, the CDR3 is TGTGCCAGCAGCTCAGACTGGCACGAGCAGTACTTC. Translated, it gives CASSSDWHEQYF.

This clonotype was observed at least ten times. The chain has TRBV27 and TRBJ1-6; 9 nucleotides align to TRBD1. The germline gives CDR1 MNHEY, CDR2 SMNVEV (reference sequence). J gave up 8 bases and V 5 bases, and 16 bases lay outside the gene matches. This CDR3 spans 18 amino acids. This CDR3 is CASSPIGGTGSVDSPLHF. In DNA form, the CDR3 reads TGTGCCAGCAGTCCCATCGGGGGGACAGGGTCAGTTGATTCACCCCTCCACTTT.

This clonotype was detected ten times or more. This chain joins TRBV7-3 and TRBJ2-2; tentatively, D is TRBD2 (5 bases). The germline CDR1 and CDR2 sequences are SGHTA and FQGTGA. The V gene lost 5 bases and the J gene lost 3 bases, with 7 bases spanning the gap. The CDR3 covers 13 residues. The CDR3 DNA follows: TGTGCCAGCAGCCAAGCGGACACCGGGGAGCTGTTTTTT. Translated: CASSQADTGELFF.

This clonotype was counted a few times. The gene calls are TRBV12-3 or TRBV12-4 and TRBJ2-1; D is possibly TRBD2 (7 bases). V gave up 3 bases and J gave up 9 bases, with 15 bases separating them. The length of the CDR3 is 14 residues. The chain's CDR3 is CASSFGGPVPEQFF. The CDR3 region has the DNA TGTGCCAGCAGTTTCGGGGGGCCGGTACCTGAGCAGTTCTTC.

This clonotype was observed many times. The CDR3 DNA sequence: TGTGCCAGCAGTTACCCGGGACTAGCGGGTTATAGCTCCTACAATGAGCAGTTCTTC. Translating it yields CASSYPGLAGYSSYNEQFF. V and J are TRBV6-2 or TRBV6-3 and TRBJ2-1; 12 nucleotides align to TRBD2. The V gene's germline CDR1 is MNHEY and CDR2 SVGEGT. Losses at the gene ends were 2 bases for V and 0 bases for J; bases not matched to a gene: 8. The CDR3 length is 19 residues.

In its sample, this clonotype was seen many times. The gene calls are TRBV2 and TRBJ2-7; TRBD2 matches 9 bases. CDR1 and CDR2 (germline): SNHLY, FYNNEI. This CDR3 has 14 residues. Losses at the gene ends were 8 bases for V and 4 bases for J; bases not matched to a gene: 9. The CDR3 DNA is TGTGCCAGCGGGGGTGGAGCGGGAGGTTACGAGCAGTACTTC. Encoded protein: CASGGGAGGYEQYF. The full variable domain, rest sourced from reference TRBV2 and TRBJ2-7, is EPEVTQTPSHQVTQMGQEVILRCVPISNHLYFYWYRQILGQKVEFLVSFYNNEISEKSEIFDDQFSVERPDGSNFTLKIRSTKLEDSAMYFCASGGGAGGYEQYFGPGTRLTVT.

The chain employs TRBV29-1 and TRBJ2-3; perhaps TRBD1 as D (6 bases). The germline CDR1 and CDR2 sequences are SQVTM and ANQGSEA. The CDR3 spans 12 residues. The V gene lost 2 bases and the J gene lost 4 bases, with 7 bases spanning the gap. The CDR3 is CSVEKGADTQYF. DNA of the CDR3: TGCAGCGTTGAAAAGGGGGCAGATACGCAGTATTTT.

The rearrangement joins TRBV4-1 to TRBJ2-7; weak D call: TRBD2 (7 bases). CDR1 and CDR2 from the germline V gene are MGHRA and YSYEKL. CDR3 length: 15 amino acids. Trimming cost V 0 bases and J 3 bases, with 12 bases left between them. In DNA, the CDR3 is TGCGCCAGCAGCCAAGATCGGGGGGCAAGCTACGAGCAGTACTTC. This translates into CASSQDRGASYEQYF.

The chain has TRBV4-2 and TRBJ2-1, with TRBD1 as a possible D gene (7 bases). The CDR3 is made up of 17 amino acids. Germline V gives CDR1 LGHNA, CDR2 YNFKEQ. Trimming removed 0 bases at V and 5 bases at J, with 17 bases between. CDR3 DNA sequence: TGTGCCAGCAGCCAAGAGGGCAGGGGGAGGCGGGACAATGAGCAGTTCTTC. Its translation: CASSQEGRGRRDNEQFF.

The gene calls are TRBV20-1 and TRBJ2-1; 14 bases are a match to TRBD2. This CDR3 has 15 residues. V dropped 4 bases and J dropped 7; count of bases not matched to a gene: 6. Germline V CDR1 and CDR2: DFQATT, SNEGSKA (reference sequence). CDR3 sequence: CSATLGLAGVNEQFF. DNA of the CDR3: TGCAGTGCTACCCTGGGACTAGCGGGAGTGAATGAGCAGTTCTTC.

V usage is TRBV2 and J usage is TRBJ2-7; tentative D call: TRBD1 (6 bases). This CDR3 is 16 amino acids long. With 1 base removed from V and 2 bases from J, the gap between germline ends came to 15 bases. Per germline, CDR1 SNHLY and CDR2 FYNNEI. In DNA form, the CDR3 reads TGTGCCAGCAGTGAAGGGGCAGGGGTAGGAACCTACGAGCAGTACTTC. Protein product: CASSEGAGVGTYEQYF. The whole variable domain, remainder taken from reference TRBV2 and TRBJ2-7, is EPEVTQTPSHQVTQMGQEVILRCVPISNHLYFYWYRQILGQKVEFLVSFYNNEISEKSEIFDDQFSVERPDGSNFTLKIRSTKLEDSAMYFCASSEGAGVGTYEQYFGPGTRLTVT.

This clonotype was recorded many times. The genes are TRBV20-1 and TRBJ1-6; D unresolved. V shed 6 bases and J shed 4 bases, with 16 bases lying between them. Germline V gene lookup returns CDR1 DFQATT and CDR2 SNEGSKA (reference sequence). The CDR3 is made up of 15 amino acids. CDR3 sequence reads: CSALVPPGYNSPLHF. In DNA form, the CDR3 reads TGCAGTGCCCTAGTACCCCCAGGTTATAATTCACCCCTCCACTTT.

This clonotype was seen repeatedly, ten times or more. V gene TRBV2 combines with J gene TRBJ2-7, with 9 bases aligning to TRBD1. CDR1 and CDR2 (germline): SNHLY, FYNNEI. This CDR3 comprises 18 residues. J was trimmed by 4 bases and V by 8 bases; bases with no gene match: 21. The CDR3 reads CASRFRQDRGVREYEQYF. The DNA for the CDR3 is TGTGCCAGCCGTTTCCGACAGGACAGGGGTGTAAGAGAGTACGAGCAGTACTTC.

This clonotype was counted at least ten times. The chain recombines TRBV30 with TRBJ2-3; 7 nucleotides line up with TRBD2. Germline CDR1 and CDR2: GTSNPN and SVGIG (reference sequence). V shed 3 bases, J shed 5 bases, and the junction held 5 bases outside the gene matches. The CDR3 is made up of 13 amino acids. CDR3: CAWRRELVDTQYF. As DNA, the CDR3 is TGTGCCTGGAGGCGGGAGTTGGTAGATACGCAGTATTTT.

This clonotype was picked up many times. This chain connects TRBV2 to TRBJ2-1, with a possible D match to TRBD1 (6 bases). This CDR3 is 15 amino acids long. Germline V gene sequence: CDR1 SNHLY, CDR2 FYNNEI. Trimming took 1 base from V and 0 from J, leaving 7 bases between them. The CDR3 loop is CASSEDRASYNEQFF. In nucleotides, the CDR3 is TGTGCCAGCAGTGAAGACAGGGCCTCCTACAATGAGCAGTTCTTC.

This clonotype came up many times. This sequence joins TRBV11-3 and TRBJ2-7; perhaps TRBD2 as D (6 bases). V dropped 0 bases and J dropped 3 bases, with 12 bases sitting between them. CDR1 SGHNT and CDR2 YENEEA come from the germline V gene. The length of the CDR3 is 15 residues. CDR3 residues: CASSLDARGDYEQYF. In nucleotides, the CDR3 is TGTGCCAGCAGCTTAGATGCGCGGGGTGACTACGAGCAGTACTTC.

The rearrangement uses TRBV4-2 and TRBJ2-7; 12 bases are a match to TRBD2. Germline V gives CDR1 LGHNA, CDR2 YNFKEQ. The V segment lost 3 bases and the J segment 1 base; nucleotides outside the gene matches: 4. CDR3 length: 16 amino acids. The CDR3 nucleotides read TGTGCCAGCAGCCAGGGGACTAGCGGGCTTTCCTACGAGCAGTACTTC. This gives the protein CASSQGTSGLSYEQYF.

This clonotype was seen repeatedly, ten times or more. The chain uses TRBV5-1 and TRBJ1-6, with 8 bases fitting TRBD1. Germline values: CDR1 SGHRS, CDR2 YFSETQ. V lost 2 bases, J lost 8 bases, and 6 bases stayed unmatched. The CDR3 is 15 residues long. The CDR3 coding sequence is TGCGCCAGCAGCTTAGGACAGGGCGGTCATTCACCCCTCCACTTT. Residues: CASSLGQGGHSPLHF. The full variable domain, in which reference TRBV5-1 and TRBJ1-6 provide the parts outside the CDR3, is KAGVTQTPRYLIKTRGQQVTLSCSPISGHRSVSWYQQTPGQGLQFLFEYFSETQRNKGNFPGRFSGRQFSNSRSEMNVSTLELGDSALYLCASSLGQGGHSPLHFGNGTRLTVT.

A few counts support this clonotype. The J gene is TRBJ2-1, the V gene TRBV2; 8 bases are shared with TRBD1. J gave up 0 bases and V 6 bases, and 7 bases lay outside the gene matches. The CDR3 extends over 16 amino acids. CDR1 SNHLY and CDR2 FYNNEI come from the germline V gene. CDR3 loop: CASSHGQGSSYNEQFF. In DNA form, the CDR3 reads TGTGCCAGCAGCCACGGACAGGGAAGCTCCTACAATGAGCAGTTCTTC.

CDR3 protein: CSARALAGDADTQYF. DNA for the CDR3: TGCAGTGCTAGGGCCCTAGCGGGAGACGCAGATACGCAGTATTTT. This chain connects TRBV20-1 to TRBJ2-3; 10 nucleotides agree with TRBD2. The CDR3 sequence is 15 residues long. The germline CDR1 and CDR2 sequences are DFQATT and SNEGSKA (reference sequence). J gave up 4 bases and V 3 bases, and 7 bases lay outside the gene matches.

Ten or more counts support this clonotype. The CDR3 is CASSQDLRTYYGYTF. The CDR3 bases are TGTGCCAGCAGCCAAGATCTGAGGACTTACTATGGCTACACCTTC. This chain joins TRBV3-1 and TRBJ1-2; no firm D call. Deletions cut 0 bases from V and 3 bases from J, with 11 bases between. Germline CDR1 is LGHDT and CDR2 is YNNKEL (reference sequence). There are 15 residues in the CDR3.

This clonotype was picked up many times. This chain joins TRBV6-2 or TRBV6-3 and TRBJ2-7, with 9 bases that match TRBD1. The CDR3 totals 14 residues. Germline lookup yields CDR1 MNHEY and CDR2 SVGEGT. V dropped 6 bases and J dropped 4; count of bases not matched to a gene: 7. For the CDR3, the DNA is TGTGCCAGCAGGGAGACAGGGGGACCGTACGAGCAGTACTTC. This codes for CASRETGGPYEQYF.

This clonotype was detected many times. The rearrangement uses TRBV12-3 or TRBV12-4 and TRBJ2-2; 8 bases map to TRBD2. The CDR3 runs to 16 residues. With 6 bases clipped from V and 2 bases from J, the junction kept 8 bases outside the gene matches. CDR3 in amino acids: CASRPTGGLNTGELFF. The CDR3 DNA follows: TGTGCCAGCAGGCCAACGGGGGGGTTAAACACCGGGGAGCTGTTTTTT.

This clonotype was observed a handful of times. The gene calls are TRBV19 and TRBJ2-2, with 10 bases lining up with TRBD2. The V gene end was trimmed by 3 bases and the J gene end by 5 bases; junction bases not matched to a gene: 6. The CDR3 runs 16 residues. Germline lookup yields CDR1 LNHDA and CDR2 SQIVND (reference sequence). The CDR3 protein is CASSILAGDLTGELFF. The CDR3 region has the DNA TGTGCCAGTAGTATCCTAGCGGGAGATTTAACCGGGGAGCTGTTTTTT.

This clonotype was found many times. The J gene is TRBJ2-6, the V gene TRBV9; D remains unclear. Germline CDR1 is SGDLS and CDR2 is YYNGEE. V lost 4 bases and J lost 1, with 12 bases in between. This CDR3 comprises 16 residues. The CDR3 spells CASSPTWVSGANVLTF. DNA of the CDR3: TGTGCCAGCAGCCCGACTTGGGTTTCTGGGGCCAACGTCCTGACTTTC.